This T cell receptor beta chain derives from a study of T cell responses to AZD1222 COVID-19 vaccine. This clone came up once. What it binds is not known. Germline values: CDR1 SGDLS, CDR2 YYNGEE. V was trimmed by 2 bases and J by 0 bases, leaving 6 bases between them. The CDR3 loop spans 14 amino acids. Generated by immunoSEQ multiplex PCR, the TCRdb table keeps only in-frame clones and is missing some. The sample has 95,000 to 150,000 clones; around 94% are singletons. Study-wide results and caveats: Unmutated variant regions reportedly attract nearly half of all spike-specific TCRs. Repertoires were sampled only after the peak T cell response. Baseline seropositives among AZD1222 recipients totaled only 5 to 7.

The chain carries TRBV9 and TRBJ1-5, with a weak D call TRBD1 (5 bases). The TCR comes from an adult in good health. This material consisted of peripheral blood, taken on day 0 of AZD1222 vaccination. The CDR3 sequence: CASSVGDSNQPQHF. In nucleotides, the CDR3 is TGTGCCAGCAGCGTGGGGGATAGCAATCAGCCCCAGCATTTT.